Listed below are T cell receptor beta chains from one sample, sequenced in a study of T-cell memory formation after mild COVID-19. TCRdb itself ran the 5' RACE reads through MiXCR, one entry per CDR3 protein. The sample consists of about 27,000 distinct CDR3 sequences, about 16% of them appearing once. The sequencing input was PBMCs or a T cell subset sorted from them (not recorded which). All receptors derive from an adult who had mild COVID-19 (a few samples of this study predate the infection). Cell type and time point are not known. CDR3s include the opening cysteine and the closing phenylalanine or tryptophan. A D gene is named only where the DNA matches it firmly. Expanded clones are given a class, and other clones once, few, many or no size at all.

v_gene	abundance	j_gene	d_gene	CDR3nt	CDR3aa
TRBV7-2	many	TRBJ2-7	.	TGTGCCAGCAGCTTAACGTCAGGCGTCTACGAGCAGTACTTC	CASSLTSGVYEQYF
TRBV5-1	many	TRBJ2-3	.	TGCGCCAGCAGCTTGGTTCCTCGCGGGGGCGGGGATACGCAGTATTTT	CASSLVPRGGGDTQYF
TRBV4-3	once	TRBJ1-1	.	TGCGCCAGCAGCCAAGAGTTCACCGGGACAACCTTTAACACTGAAGCTTTCTTT	CASSQEFTGTTFNTEAFF
TRBV30	.	TRBJ1-2	.	TGTGCCTGGAGTCAGATGGGGGGAAGCTATGGCTACACCTTC	CAWSQMGGSYGYTF
TRBV30	many	TRBJ2-6	.	TGTGCCTGGAGTTCCACGGGCTCTGGGGCCAACGTCCTGACTTTC	CAWSSTGSGANVLTF
TRBV12-3/TRBV12-4	many	TRBJ2-3	TRBD2	TGTGCCAGCATTACTAGCGGGTCCACAGATACGCAGTATTTT	CASITSGSTDTQYF
TRBV5-4	many	TRBJ2-7	TRBD1	TGTGCCAGCAGCTGGGACAGAGCCTACGAGCAGTACTTC	CASSWDRAYEQYF
TRBV11-2	many	TRBJ2-1	.	TGTGCCAGCAGCTCCGCCCCACCACTCAGGGGAGTGTCAGGCCGGGAGTATGTAAATGAGCAGTTCTTC	CASSSAPPLRGVSGREYVNEQFF
TRBV5-1	many	TRBJ2-2	.	TGCGCCAGCAGCTCCTGGGAAGCGAACACCGGGGAGCTGTTTTTT	CASSSWEANTGELFF
TRBV5-1	many	TRBJ2-7	.	TGCGCCAGCGGGGACGCCGGGAGCTCCCTAGGGGGCTACGAGCAGTACTTC	CASGDAGSSLGGYEQYF
TRBV7-2	many	TRBJ2-5	.	TGTGCCAGCAGCCCCGGCACAGGATCGTACCAAGAGACCCAGTACTTC	CASSPGTGSYQETQYF
TRBV5-1	many	TRBJ2-3	TRBD2	TGCGCCAGCAGCTTGGAAGTAGCGGGAGGCGGAGATACGCAGTATTTT	CASSLEVAGGGDTQYF
TRBV7-9	few	TRBJ1-2	TRBD1	TGTGCCAGCAGCTTAGTCGAGACAGGGATGGGCTATGGCTACACCTTC	CASSLVETGMGYGYTF
TRBV4-2	few	TRBJ1-4	.	TGTGCCAGCAGCCAAGACGTTAGGACAAGCAAAAAACTGTTTTTT	CASSQDVRTSKKLFF
TRBV5-1	.	TRBJ2-1	TRBD2	TGCGCCAGCAATGGCGGGGGATCATACAATGAGCAGTTCTTC	CASNGGGSYNEQFF
TRBV19	many	TRBJ2-1	TRBD1	TGTGCCAGTAGCCCTACAGGGGGTTCCTACAATGAGCAGTTCTTC	CASSPTGGSYNEQFF
TRBV7-6	.	TRBJ1-1	TRBD1	TGTGCCAGCGGTAGGGACAGGGCGAACACTGAAGCTTTCTTT	CASGRDRANTEAFF
TRBV24-1	.	TRBJ2-1	.	TGTGCCACCGAGGGCTACAATGAGCAGTTCTTC	CATEGYNEQFF
TRBV5-1	many	TRBJ1-1	.	TGCGCCAGCAGCTTGTCTGCAAGGGGCACTGAAGCTTTCTTT	CASSLSARGTEAFF
TRBV5-1	.	TRBJ1-4	TRBD1	TGCGCCAGCAGCCTTGACGGGACAGGGACTGAAAAACTGTTTTTT	CASSLDGTGTEKLFF
TRBV5-1	many	TRBJ1-3	.	TGCGCCAGCAGCACAGACAGAGGAAACACCATATATTTT	CASSTDRGNTIYF
TRBV7-2	many	TRBJ2-5	.	TGTGCCAGCAGCTTAGGGATGGGCCAGTACTTC	CASSLGMGQYF
TRBV7-3	many	TRBJ2-1	.	TGTGCCAGCACCGCAGGGGTAGGAGTTGGAAATGAGCAGTTCTTC	CASTAGVGVGNEQFF
TRBV10-3	.	TRBJ2-1	TRBD1	TGTGCCATCAGTGAGAGACAGGGGGGTGAGCAGTTCTTC	CAISERQGGEQFF
TRBV5-1	many	TRBJ2-3	TRBD1	TGCGCCAGCAGCGCCGGGACAGGGGGCGCAGATACGCAGTATTTT	CASSAGTGGADTQYF
TRBV3-1	.	TRBJ2-1	.	TGTGCCAGCAGCCCGGGGACCAACAATGAGCAGTTCTTC	CASSPGTNNEQFF
TRBV6-5	many	TRBJ1-6	.	TGTGCCAGCAGCCCCGGTCATAGATCCTATAATTCACCCCTCCACTTT	CASSPGHRSYNSPLHF
TRBV5-1	many	TRBJ1-1	.	TGCGCCAGCAGCACCGGCCTACAGGGTACTCGGACTGAAGCTTTCTTT	CASSTGLQGTRTEAFF
TRBV6-5	few	TRBJ1-5	TRBD1	TGTGCCAGCAGCCGGGCGGGGGGGCAGGGGGCCATCAATCAGCCCCAGCATTTT	CASSRAGGQGAINQPQHF
TRBV5-4	many	TRBJ2-7	.	TGTGCCAGCAGCCTGGAAAGGGTTACCTACGAGCAGTACTTC	CASSLERVTYEQYF
TRBV24-1	many	TRBJ2-5	.	TGTGCCACCAGTGATCGGGGACGCTCAAAAGAGACCCAGTACTTC	CATSDRGRSKETQYF
TRBV24-1	many	TRBJ2-1	TRBD2	TGTGCCACCAGTGATGCTAGCGGGACCAATGAGCAGTTCTTC	CATSDASGTNEQFF
TRBV5-1	.	TRBJ2-7	TRBD1	TGCGCCAGCAGCTTGGCGGGGACAGTCAGGGGGCAGTACTTC	CASSLAGTVRGQYF